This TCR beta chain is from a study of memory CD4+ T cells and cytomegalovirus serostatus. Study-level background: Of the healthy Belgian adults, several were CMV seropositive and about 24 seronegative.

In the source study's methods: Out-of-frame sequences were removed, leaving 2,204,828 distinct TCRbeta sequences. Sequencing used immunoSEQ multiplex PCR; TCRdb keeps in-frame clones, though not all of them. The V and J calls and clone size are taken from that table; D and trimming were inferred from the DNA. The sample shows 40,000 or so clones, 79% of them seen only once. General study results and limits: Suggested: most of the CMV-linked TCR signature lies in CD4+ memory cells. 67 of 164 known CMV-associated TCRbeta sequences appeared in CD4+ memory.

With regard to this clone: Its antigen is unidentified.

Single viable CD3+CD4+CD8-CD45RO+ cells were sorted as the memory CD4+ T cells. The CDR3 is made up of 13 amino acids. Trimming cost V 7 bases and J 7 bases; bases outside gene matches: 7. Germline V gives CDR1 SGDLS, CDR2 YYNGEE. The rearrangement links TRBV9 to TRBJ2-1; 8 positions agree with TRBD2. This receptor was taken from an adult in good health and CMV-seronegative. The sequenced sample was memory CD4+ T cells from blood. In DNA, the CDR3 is TGTGCCAGCGGTCCGCGGGAGGAAAATGAGCAGTTCTTC. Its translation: CASGPREENEQFF.